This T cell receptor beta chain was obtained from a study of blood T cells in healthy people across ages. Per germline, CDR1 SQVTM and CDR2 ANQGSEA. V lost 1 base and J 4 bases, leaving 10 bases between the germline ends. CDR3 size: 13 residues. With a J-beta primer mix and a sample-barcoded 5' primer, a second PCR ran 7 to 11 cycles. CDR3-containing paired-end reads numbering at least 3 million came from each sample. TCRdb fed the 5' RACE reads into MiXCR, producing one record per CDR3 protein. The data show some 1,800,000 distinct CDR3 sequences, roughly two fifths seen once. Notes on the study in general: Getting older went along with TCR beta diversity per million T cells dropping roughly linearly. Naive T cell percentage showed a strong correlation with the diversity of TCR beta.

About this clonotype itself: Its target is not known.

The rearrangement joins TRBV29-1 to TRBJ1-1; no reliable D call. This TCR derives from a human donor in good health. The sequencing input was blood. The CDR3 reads CSVEGRTGTEAFF. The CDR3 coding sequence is TGCAGCGTTGAAGGACGGACTGGCACTGAAGCTTTCTTT.